Shown below are 27 T cell receptor beta chains from a single sample sequenced in a study of blood T cell repertoires in COVID-19. Clones were read by immunoSEQ multiplex PCR, and TCRdb kept only the in-frame ones, dropping some. The profile covers about 75,000 clones, with about nine tenths appearing a single time and over 6% taken by the ten largest. Sequencing was carried out using peripheral blood. These receptors were obtained from a woman between 65 and 79 years old with acute or convalescent COVID-19.

The chain has TRBV7-9 and TRBJ2-2, with D maybe TRBD1 (6 bases). V was cut by 6 bases and J by 0 bases, with 14 bases left in between. The CDR3 is made up of 16 amino acids. Germline lookup yields CDR1 SEHNR and CDR2 FQNEAQ (reference sequence). The CDR3 DNA is TGTGCCAGCAGTTACAGGGTGCCTACGAACACCGGGGAGCTGTTTTTT. This gives the protein CASSYRVPTNTGELFF.

CDR3 nucleotides: TGTGCCAGCAACGGCAGGGAGACCCAGTACTTC. It specifies CASNGRETQYF. The V gene is TRBV28, the J gene TRBJ2-5; D gene unclear. The ends were cut back, 7 bases at V and 5 bases at J, with 8 bases in the middle. Germline CDR1 reads MDHEN; CDR2 reads SYDVKM. The CDR3 is made up of 11 amino acids.

This clone was detected only a few times. The V gene is TRBV4-1, the J gene TRBJ1-5; D ambiguous. The CDR3 runs 14 residues. Per the germline V gene, CDR1 is MGHRA and CDR2 is YSYEKL. V shed 4 bases and J shed 0 bases, with 7 bases lying between them. CDR3 DNA sequence: TGCGCCAGCAGCCCCATAGATAGCAATCAGCCCCAGCATTTT. It is translated as CASSPIDSNQPQHF.

The chain employs TRBV6-2 or TRBV6-3 and TRBJ2-7, with TRBD2 matching 8 bases. This CDR3 has 15 amino acids. V lost 1 base to trimming and J lost 4 bases; unmatched junction nucleotides: 6. Germline loops: CDR1 MNHEY, CDR2 SVGEGT. CDR3 residues: CASSYLAGKVYEQYF. The DNA for the CDR3 is TGTGCCAGCAGTTACTTAGCGGGAAAGGTTTACGAGCAGTACTTC.

This chain uses TRBV5-8 with TRBJ1-1; possibly TRBD1 for D (5 bases). This CDR3 region has 12 residues. The germline gives CDR1 SGHTS, CDR2 YDEGEE. V lost 2 bases and J 5 bases, leaving 7 bases between the germline ends. The CDR3 DNA sequence: TGTGCCAGCAGCTTCGGGGGTACTGAAGCTTTCTTT. Its protein product is CASSFGGTEAFF.

This clone came up once. The J gene is TRBJ2-4, the V gene TRBV5-1; D gene ambiguous. Trimming took off 0 bases at V and 1 base at J, with 8 bases between the two ends. The CDR3 totals 15 residues. Germline CDR1 and CDR2: SGHRS and YFSETQ. The CDR3 region has the DNA TGCGCCAGCAGCTTGGGAATTAGCGCCAAAAACATTCAGTACTTC. Encoded protein: CASSLGISAKNIQYF.

The chain recombines TRBV9 with TRBJ1-1; no reliable D call. The CDR3 length is 14 residues. Germline V gene data show CDR1 as SGDLS and CDR2 as YYNGEE. V dropped 0 bases and J dropped 1 base, with 7 bases sitting between them. This chain's CDR3 is CASSVGGWNTEAFF. The CDR3 DNA is TGTGCCAGCAGCGTAGGAGGGTGGAACACTGAAGCTTTCTTT.

This chain uses TRBV5-1 with TRBJ1-5; 7 nucleotides match TRBD1. With V trimmed by 4 bases and J by 6 bases, 10 bases remained unmatched. Germline values: CDR1 SGHRS, CDR2 YFSETQ. CDR3 length equals 15 residues. CDR3 residues: CASSETGANPQPQHF. CDR3 in DNA: TGCGCCAGCAGCGAAACAGGGGCGAATCCTCAGCCCCAGCATTTT.

This clone is a singleton in its sample. The chain uses TRBV12-5 and TRBJ1-2; 7 bases line up with TRBD1. Looked up from germline, CDR1 is LGHNT and CDR2 is FRNRAP. With 3 bases clipped from V and 6 bases from J, the junction kept 10 bases outside the gene matches. This CDR3 has 15 amino acids. Written as DNA, the CDR3 is TGTGCTAGTGGTTTTACAGGGGCCCTATCCAATGGCTACACCTTC. Its translation is CASGFTGALSNGYTF.

The J gene is TRBJ1-5, the V gene TRBV28, with 11 bases identical to TRBD1. Germline V gene sequence: CDR1 MDHEN, CDR2 SYDVKM. Trimming removed 6 bases from V and 0 bases from J; junction bases left unmatched: 10. The CDR3 runs 18 residues. CDR3 loop: CASRSRDRGFHSNQPQHF. In DNA form, the CDR3 reads TGTGCCAGCAGGTCCCGGGACAGGGGGTTCCATAGCAATCAGCCCCAGCATTTT.

In DNA form, the CDR3 reads TGCGCCAGCAGCCTACGACAGGGCCCCGGGGAGCTGTTTTTT. This encodes CASSLRQGPGELFF. V usage is TRBV4-1 and J usage is TRBJ2-2, with 7 bases fitting TRBD1. V was clipped by 4 bases and J by 6 bases; unmatched bases: 5. Germline values: CDR1 MGHRA, CDR2 YSYEKL. The CDR3 length is 14 residues.

The gene calls are TRBV19 and TRBJ1-5, with unresolved D. The CDR3 consists of 15 residues. The germline V gene has CDR1 LNHDA and CDR2 SQIVND (reference sequence). V was cut by 3 bases and J by 0 bases, with 9 bases left in between. The chain's CDR3 is CASSIGGYSNQPQHF. CDR3 bases: TGTGCCAGTAGTATTGGCGGCTATAGCAATCAGCCCCAGCATTTT.

The chain employs TRBV6-1 and TRBJ1-2; weak D call: TRBD1 (5 bases). V shed 1 base and J shed 4 bases, with 10 bases lying between them. Germline assignment: CDR1 MNHNS and CDR2 SASEGT. This CDR3 is 14 amino acids long. The CDR3 is CASSEGQGLYGYTF. The CDR3 coding sequence is TGTGCCAGCAGTGAAGGGCAGGGTCTCTATGGCTACACCTTC.

The J gene is TRBJ2-7, the V gene TRBV29-1, with TRBD1 matching over 8 bases. V shed 5 bases and J 5 bases; nucleotides not matched to a gene: 2. This CDR3 has 11 amino acids. The germline CDR1 and CDR2 sequences are SQVTM and ANQGSEA. The CDR3 loop is CSVRQGHEQYF. The CDR3 bases are TGCAGCGTTCGACAGGGGCACGAGCAGTACTTC.

The gene calls are TRBV11-2 and TRBJ2-7; 8 bases are a match to TRBD1. V shed 4 bases and J 3 bases; nucleotides not matched to a gene: 2. The germline gives CDR1 SGHAT, CDR2 FQNNGV. CDR3 size: 13 residues. The CDR3 DNA follows: TGTGCCAGCAGCTGGACAGGGATCTACGAGCAGTACTTC. Translation gives CASSWTGIYEQYF.

This chain connects TRBV2 to TRBJ2-5, with D maybe TRBD1 (6 bases). The ends were cut back, 6 bases at V and 5 bases at J, with 13 bases in the middle. The CDR3 is 13 residues long. CDR1 is SNHLY and CDR2 is FYNNEI in the germline V gene. CDR3 coding DNA: TGTGCCAGCAGCTACAGGGTCTCGGAGACCCAGTACTTC. It is translated as CASSYRVSETQYF.

The chain links TRBV10-3 to TRBJ2-7; D perhaps matches TRBD2 (6 bases). Trimming removed 7 bases at V and 6 bases at J, with 22 bases between. The CDR3 runs 15 residues. Per germline, CDR1 ENHRY and CDR2 SYGVKD. CDR3 sequence: CAIKGSRGGEVEQYF. CDR3 nucleotide sequence: TGTGCCATCAAAGGGTCGAGGGGAGGAGAGGTCGAGCAGTACTTC.

This rearrangement joins TRBV7-8 to TRBJ1-3; possibly TRBD1 for D (5 bases). The length of the CDR3 is 15 residues. Trimming left V 7 bases short and J 4 bases short, with 17 bases between. Germline assignment: CDR1 SGHVS and CDR2 FQNEAQ. In DNA, the CDR3 is TGTGCCAGCAACCCAGATGGGGCAGGAGGAAACACCATATATTTT. Its protein product is CASNPDGAGGNTIYF.

The chain employs TRBV27 and TRBJ2-7; 13 bases map to TRBD2. V lost 3 bases and J lost 5; bases outside the gene matches: 10. Germline V gene sequence: CDR1 MNHEY, CDR2 SMNVEV (reference sequence). The CDR3 totals 17 residues. Written as DNA, the CDR3 is TGTGCCAGCAGTTTGCGACTAGCGGGAGGAGAGGTGGACGAGCAGTACTTC. This sequence encodes CASSLRLAGGEVDEQYF.

The V and J genes are TRBV28 and TRBJ1-2, with D tentatively TRBD1 (6 bases). The CDR3 consists of 14 residues. Germline V gene data show CDR1 as MDHEN and CDR2 as SYDVKM. Trimming pared 6 bases from V and 4 bases from J, leaving 15 bases between. The CDR3: CASRATGLAYGYTF. CDR3 bases: TGTGCCAGCAGAGCCACAGGGTTAGCCTATGGCTACACCTTC.

V gene TRBV5-1 combines with J gene TRBJ2-3, with 7 bases identical to TRBD2. Germline V gene sequence: CDR1 SGHRS, CDR2 YFSETQ. This CDR3 comprises 16 residues. V shed 0 bases and J 0 bases; nucleotides not matched to a gene: 4. The CDR3 spells CASSLAGDYSTDTQYF. CDR3 sequence (DNA): TGCGCCAGCAGCTTGGCCGGGGACTATAGCACAGATACGCAGTATTTT. The entire variable domain, with the rest obtained from reference TRBV5-1 and TRBJ2-3, is as follows: KAGVTQTPRYLIKTRGQQVTLSCSPISGHRSVSWYQQTPGQGLQFLFEYFSETQRNKGNFPGRFSGRQFSNSRSEMNVSTLELGDSALYLCASSLAGDYSTDTQYFGPGTRLTVL.

This chain connects TRBV5-1 to TRBJ2-7, with TRBD1 matching over 9 bases. The ends lost 4 bases at V and 1 base at J; junction bases unmatched: 6. Germline V gives CDR1 SGHRS, CDR2 YFSETQ. This CDR3 comprises 15 residues. CDR3 residues: CASSVGTGRSYEQYF. CDR3 coding DNA: TGCGCCAGCAGCGTGGGGACAGGGAGGTCCTACGAGCAGTACTTC. The complete variable domain, with remaining parts taken from reference TRBV5-1 and TRBJ2-7, reads KAGVTQTPRYLIKTRGQQVTLSCSPISGHRSVSWYQQTPGQGLQFLFEYFSETQRNKGNFPGRFSGRQFSNSRSEMNVSTLELGDSALYLCASSVGTGRSYEQYFGPGTRLTVT.

DNA for the CDR3: TGTGCCAGCAGCACTACAGGGGGGGTTAGGATCACTGAAGCTTTCTTT. This codes for CASSTTGGVRITEAFF. This rearrangement joins TRBV7-8 to TRBJ1-1; 8 nucleotides line up with TRBD1. Germline CDR1 and CDR2: SGHVS and FQNEAQ. The CDR3 runs to 16 residues. Trimming cost V 5 bases and J 4 bases; bases outside gene matches: 12.

The chain joins TRBV28 to TRBJ1-5, with D perhaps TRBD1 (6 bases). Trimming shortened V by 2 bases and J by 0 bases, and 8 bases separated the two germline ends. Germline V gene data show CDR1 as MDHEN and CDR2 as SYDVKM. There are 15 residues in the CDR3. CDR3 in amino acids: CASSLAGDSNQPQHF. CDR3 nucleotide sequence: TGTGCCAGCAGTTTAGCAGGGGATAGCAATCAGCCCCAGCATTTT.

In DNA, the CDR3 is TGTGCCAGCAGCGAGTATAGCAATCAGCCCCAGCATTTT. This sequence encodes CASSEYSNQPQHF. The chain links TRBV12-3 or TRBV12-4 to TRBJ1-5, with D uncertain. This CDR3 contains 13 residues. Trimming shortened V by 6 bases and J by 0 bases, and 6 bases separated the two germline ends.

The V call is TRBV15, the J call TRBJ1-3, with TRBD1 identical over 9 bases. CDR3 length: 16 amino acids. V dropped 0 bases and J dropped 4; count of bases not matched to a gene: 4. Germline V lookup: CDR1 LNHNV, CDR2 YYDKDF (reference sequence). CDR3 nucleotide sequence: TGTGCCACCAGCAGAGATGGGACAGGGACAGGAAACACCATATATTTT. Its protein is CATSRDGTGTGNTIYF. Full variable domain (remainder filled in from reference TRBV15 and TRBJ1-3): DAMVIQNPRYQVTQFGKPVTLSCSQTLNHNVMYWYQQKSSQAPKLLFHYYDKDFNNEADTPDNFQSRRPNTSFCFLDIRSPGLGDTAMYLCATSRDGTGTGNTIYFGEGSWLTVV.

This clone was counted a single time. The chain couples TRBV5-1 to TRBJ1-1; no firm D call. V lost 0 bases and J lost 0, with 6 bases in between. The CDR3 runs 14 residues. Germline V CDR1 and CDR2: SGHRS, YFSETQ. The CDR3 loop is CASSLDIMNTEAFF. In DNA form, the CDR3 reads TGCGCCAGCAGCTTGGATATTATGAACACTGAAGCTTTCTTT.